What follows describes a single T cell receptor beta chain. TCRdb reprocessed the RT-PCR reads with MiXCR, giving one entry per CDR3 protein. In the table there are hundreds of thousands of distinct CDR3 sequences, approximately 15% of which are singletons. CDR1 is MNHEY and CDR2 is SVGEGT in the germline V gene. Trimming stripped 8 bases from V and 1 base from J, with 17 bases between. The CDR3 sequence is 15 residues long. The specimen sequenced was memory CD4+ T cells from blood. This TCR was recovered from a female donor in good health, serving as a healthy control. This chain links TRBV6-2 or TRBV6-3 with TRBJ1-1; a weak D match, TRBD1 (5 bases). The chain's CDR3 is CASQTPRRANTEAFF. DNA for the CDR3: TGTGCCAGCCAGACCCCTCGCAGGGCGAACACTGAAGCTTTCTTT.